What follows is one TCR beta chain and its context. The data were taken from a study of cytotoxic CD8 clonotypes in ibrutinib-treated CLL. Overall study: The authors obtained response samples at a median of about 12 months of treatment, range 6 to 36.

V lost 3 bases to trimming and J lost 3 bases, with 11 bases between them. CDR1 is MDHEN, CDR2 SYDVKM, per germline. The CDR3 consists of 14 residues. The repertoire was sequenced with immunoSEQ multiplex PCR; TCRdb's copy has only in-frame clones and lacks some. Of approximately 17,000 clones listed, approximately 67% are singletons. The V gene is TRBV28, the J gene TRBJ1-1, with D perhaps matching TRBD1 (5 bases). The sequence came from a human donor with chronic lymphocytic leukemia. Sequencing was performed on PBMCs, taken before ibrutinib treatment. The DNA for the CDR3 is TGTGCCAGCAGTTTCAGTCGGGGCTACACTGAAGCTTTCTTT. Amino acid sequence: CASSFSRGYTEAFF.